This T cell receptor beta chain originates from a study of cytotoxic CD8 clonotypes in ibrutinib-treated CLL. Study background: Mean productive templates were around 240,000; mean productive rearrangements were around 91,000.

Some clones are missing from TCRdb's copy, which holds only in-frame ones; the method was immunoSEQ multiplex PCR. The sample has 60,000 to 65,000 clones, roughly 57% seen once. Germline V lookup: CDR1 SEHNR, CDR2 FQNEAQ (reference sequence). V lost 3 bases and J 4 bases, leaving 10 bases between the germline ends. The CDR3 sequence is 13 residues long. Note on this clone: Its antigen is unidentified.

Broader study findings: Public clonotypes, an uncommon group, contracted or remained stable on treatment.

The rearrangement links TRBV7-9 to TRBJ2-7, with D possibly called TRBD1 or TRBD2 (5 bases each). The receptor comes from a human donor with chronic lymphocytic leukemia. Sequenced here: PBMCs, sampled after 12 months of ibrutinib treatment. Written as DNA, the CDR3 is TGTGCCAGCAGCTTGGGACCCCAATACGAGCAGTACGTC. Amino acids: CASSLGPQYEQYV.